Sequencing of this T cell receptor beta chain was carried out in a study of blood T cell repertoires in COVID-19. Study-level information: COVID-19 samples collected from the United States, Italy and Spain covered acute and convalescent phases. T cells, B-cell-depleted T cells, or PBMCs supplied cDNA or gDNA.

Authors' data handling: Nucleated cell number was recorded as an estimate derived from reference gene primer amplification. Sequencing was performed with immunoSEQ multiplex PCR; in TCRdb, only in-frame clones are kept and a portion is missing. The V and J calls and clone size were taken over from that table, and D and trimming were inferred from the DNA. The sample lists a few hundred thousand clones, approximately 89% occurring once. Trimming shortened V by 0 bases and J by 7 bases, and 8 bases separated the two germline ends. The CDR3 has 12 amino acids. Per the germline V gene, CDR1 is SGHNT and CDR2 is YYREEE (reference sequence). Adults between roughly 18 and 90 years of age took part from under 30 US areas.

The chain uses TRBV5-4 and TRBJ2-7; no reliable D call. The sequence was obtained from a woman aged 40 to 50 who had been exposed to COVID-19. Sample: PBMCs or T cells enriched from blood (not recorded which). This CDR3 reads CASSLGVGEQYF. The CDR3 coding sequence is TGTGCCAGCAGCTTGGGGGTCGGGGAGCAGTACTTC.